Ten or more counts support the clone carrying this TCR beta chain. The study included ophthalmopathy patients with Clinical Activity Score at least 3, NOSPECS grade at least 4 and duration under 3 months. Exclusion criteria comprised uncontrolled infection, other autoimmune disease, pregnancy or lactation. Diagnoses were made from clinical symptoms, serum measures (thyroxine and TRAb), thyroid ultrasound and orbital computed tomography. These data originate in a study of T cells in Graves' hyperthyroidism and ophthalmopathy. RNA transcripts were the template for amplifying TCR beta CDR3 regions. First-round RT-PCR targeting the TCR CDR3 was performed with the HTBI primer set. TCRdb reprocessed the multiplex PCR reads via MiXCR and lists one record per CDR3 protein. The table records fewer than 40,000 distinct CDR3 sequences, roughly 52% of them present only once. CDR3 length equals 15 residues. Trimming removed 1 base from V and 3 bases from J; junction bases left unmatched: 6. Germline V lookup: CDR1 MGHRA, CDR2 YSYEKL.

The sample was blood. The rearrangement links TRBV4-1 to TRBJ2-7; 7 bases agree with TRBD2. The receptor comes from a middle-aged man with Graves' ophthalmopathy. The CDR3 nucleotides are TGCGCCAGCAGCCAAGGGCTAGCGGTACACTACGAGCAGTACTTC. Its translation is CASSQGLAVHYEQYF.